The source of this TCR beta chain is a study of OX40 agonist ivuxolimab in advanced cancers. Overall study: The study treated patients with ivuxolimab, an agonistic anti-OX40 (CD134) antibody.

Method: immunoSEQ multiplex PCR; TCRdb's copy keeps in-frame clones and lacks some. The sample lists about 94,000 clones; more than 85% were seen once. The ends were cut back, 6 bases at V and 6 bases at J, with 9 bases in the middle. Germline loops: CDR1 SNHLY, CDR2 FYNNEI. The CDR3 has 12 amino acids. This clone was counted once. This TCR came from an adult with an advanced solid tumor such as melanoma, head and neck, liver or kidney cancer. Sample: CD4+ or CD8+ T cells sorted from blood, taken in a trial of the OX40 agonist ivuxolimab. The chain carries TRBV2 and TRBJ2-1; D is uncertain. CDR3 loop: CASSLVRNEQFF. The CDR3 nucleotides are TGTGCCAGCAGCCTAGTCCGCAATGAGCAGTTCTTC. The whole variable domain, filled in from reference TRBV2 and TRBJ2-1, reads EPEVTQTPSHQVTQMGQEVILRCVPISNHLYFYWYRQILGQKVEFLVSFYNNEISEKSEIFDDQFSVERPDGSNFTLKIRSTKLEDSAMYFCASSLVRNEQFFGPGTRLTVL.